Reported below is one T cell receptor (beta chain). Four subsets defined by CD45RA and CD27 were sorted after CD3, CD4, CD8 and live/dead staining. The data were taken from a study of naive and memory T cell subsets. V lost 4 bases, J lost 6 bases, and 3 bases stayed unmatched. This CDR3 has 14 amino acids. Two oligonucleotides, mixed equimolar, formed the beta constant-region primer covering TRBC1 and TRBC2. The ligated cDNA underwent four PCR rounds using SP2 and nested alpha and beta constant-region primers. TCRdb called the UMI-ligation and nested PCR reads again in MiXCR, with one record for every CDR3 protein. The sample carries 95,000 to 150,000 distinct CDR3 sequences, 35% to 40% recorded once.

The chain links TRBV12-3 or TRBV12-4 to TRBJ1-3; 10 nucleotides align to TRBD1. The receptor was isolated from a human donor in good health. The source material was central memory CD4+ T cells from blood. The CDR3 loop is CASSWDRGANTIYF. CDR3 sequence (DNA): TGTGCCAGCAGTTGGGACAGGGGAGCAAACACCATATATTTT.